These T cell receptor beta chains were read from a single sample in a study of T cell responses to AZD1222 COVID-19 vaccine. Only in-frame clones appear in the TCRdb table, and some are missing; sequencing was by immunoSEQ multiplex PCR. The sample holds fewer than 150,000 clones, roughly 80% seen once. Here the sequenced sample was peripheral blood, taken on day 0 of AZD1222 vaccination. These receptors were obtained from an adult in good health. Both conserved end residues are trimmed from each CDR3. The D gene is left open where the match is weak.

J gene	D gene	V gene	CDR3 protein
TRBJ1-2	.	TRBV23-1	ASNLRTFPIGYGYT
TRBJ1-5	.	TRBV6-5	ASTSDRWGDQPQH
TRBJ2-1	.	TRBV27	ASSDGTPYNEQF
TRBJ1-2	TRBD1	TRBV29-1	SVGGGGYGYT
TRBJ1-1	.	TRBV5-6	ASSSIGFRGSNTEAF
TRBJ2-5	.	TRBV29-1	SATALETQY
TRBJ1-4	.	TRBV11-2	ASSLDQGWREKLF
TRBJ2-2	.	TRBV6-5	ASSYLATNTGELF
TRBJ2-3	.	TRBV7-3	ASSLTPRGTDTQY
TRBJ2-3	.	TRBV29-1	SAGGGGPTDTQY
TRBJ2-7	TRBD1	TRBV20-1	SASAGTAAYEQY
TRBJ2-2	.	TRBV30	AWSVVGEGELF
TRBJ1-4	.	TRBV30	AWSRLGTNEKLF
TRBJ2-7	TRBD1	TRBV7-9	ASSLGPGTGDYKQY
TRBJ2-7	.	TRBV10-1	ASSERMGTGRDEQY
TRBJ1-6	.	TRBV6-5	ASILEYNSPLH
TRBJ1-3	.	TRBV7-2	ASSLVSSGNTIY
TRBJ1-6	.	TRBV25-1	ASRRENSPLH